The 28 T cell receptor beta chains below were found in one sample sequenced in a study of cytotoxic CD8 clonotypes in ibrutinib-treated CLL. Clones were read by immunoSEQ multiplex PCR, and TCRdb kept only the in-frame ones, dropping some. This table has 58,000 or so clones, roughly 50% appearing once. The sequences come from PBMCs, collected after 12 months of ibrutinib treatment. Every receptor here comes from a human donor with chronic lymphocytic leukemia.

This clone was seen more than once but under ten times. The V and J genes are TRBV5-1 and TRBJ2-3; 7 bases are shared with TRBD2. Germline V CDR1 and CDR2: SGHRS, YFSETQ. J lost 4 bases, V lost 2 bases, and 4 bases had no gene match. CDR3 size: 14 residues. DNA of the CDR3: TGCGCCAGCAGCTTCGGGAGGTCCGCAGATACGCAGTATTTT. Translating gives CASSFGRSADTQYF.

The chain couples TRBV7-8 to TRBJ1-5, with 11 bases identical to TRBD1. Germline values: CDR1 SGHVS, CDR2 FQNEAQ. Trimming cost V 8 bases and J 9 bases; bases outside gene matches: 3. The CDR3 totals 12 residues. CDR3 coding DNA: TGTGCCAGCGGACAGGGGGCTTTGCCCCAGCATTTT. Translating gives CASGQGALPQHF.

This clone was seen ten or more times. The chain couples TRBV18 to TRBJ2-5; 7 bases match TRBD1. The CDR3 is 14 amino acids. The V and J ends lost 3 bases and 4 bases, in that order; junction bases with no gene match: 5. CDR1 and CDR2 (germline): KGHSH, LQKENI. The CDR3 bases are TGTGCCAGCTCACCGAAGTACAGGGGAGAGACCCAGTACTTC. As protein: CASSPKYRGETQYF.

This chain joins TRBV18 and TRBJ1-5; D is undetermined. The germline V gene has CDR1 KGHSH and CDR2 LQKENI. This CDR3 contains 15 residues. Trimming pared 3 bases from V and 7 bases from J, leaving 16 bases between. CDR3 sequence (DNA): TGTGCCAGCTCACCCCCTGGGTTTAATACCCAGCCCCAGCATTTT. It yields the protein CASSPPGFNTQPQHF. Variable domain in full (rest from reference TRBV18 and TRBJ1-5): NAGVMQNPRHLVRRRGQEARLRCSPMKGHSHVYWYRQLPEEGLKFMVYLQKENIIDESGMPKERFSAEFPKEGPSILRIQQVVRGDSAAYFCASSPPGFNTQPQHFGDGTRLSIL.

This chain uses TRBV28 with TRBJ2-3; TRBD2 agrees at 9 bases. The germline V gene has CDR1 MDHEN and CDR2 SYDVKM. There are 15 residues in the CDR3. V was pared by 5 bases and J by 4 bases, with 7 bases of the junction left unmatched. The CDR3 DNA is TGTGCCAGCAGTCACGGACTAGCGAGGTCAGATACGCAGTATTTT. Translated: CASSHGLARSDTQYF.

This clone was seen a few times. The rearrangement joins TRBV27 to TRBJ1-1, with D possibly matching TRBD1 (5 bases). Germline V gives CDR1 MNHEY, CDR2 SMNVEV (reference sequence). The CDR3 extends over 14 amino acids. V lost 2 bases to trimming and J lost 5 bases, with 12 bases between them. CDR3 sequence: CASSLLGGGTEAFF. The CDR3 DNA sequence: TGTGCCAGCAGTTTACTCGGGGGTGGGACTGAAGCTTTCTTT.

The rearrangement joins TRBV6-5 to TRBJ2-5; D not certain. The V and J ends lost 2 bases and 2 bases respectively, with 12 bases between them. Germline-derived CDR1 and CDR2 are MNHEY and SVGAGI. The length of the CDR3 is 15 residues. CDR3 bases: TGTGCCAGCAGTTACGGGCAGAGGCGGCAAGAGACCCAGTACTTC. This codes for CASSYGQRRQETQYF.

The V and J genes are TRBV6-5 and TRBJ2-3; D may correspond to TRBD1 or TRBD2 (5 bases each). Trimming shortened V by 4 bases and J by 3 bases, and 11 bases separated the two germline ends. The CDR3 length is 14 residues. Germline CDR1 MNHEY, CDR2 SVGAGI. This CDR3 is CASSWGTGTDTQYF. Here the CDR3 DNA reads TGTGCCAGCAGTTGGGGGACCGGGACAGATACGCAGTATTTT.

The gene calls are TRBV6-6 and TRBJ1-1, with a possible D match to TRBD1 (5 bases). V was clipped by 5 bases and J by 4 bases, with 17 bases between them. The CDR3 contains 15 residues. Germline V gives CDR1 MNHNY, CDR2 SVGAGI (reference sequence). The CDR3 reads CASSLNGAVITEAFF. The DNA for the CDR3 is TGTGCCAGCAGTCTCAATGGGGCGGTGATCACTGAAGCTTTCTTT.

The chain recombines TRBV2 with TRBJ2-7, with 9 bases identical to TRBD1. The junction had 8 bases not matched to a gene; V was cut back by 4 bases and J by 4 bases. Germline V gene lookup returns CDR1 SNHLY and CDR2 FYNNEI. The CDR3 is made up of 15 amino acids. This CDR3 is CASSVPGQGGYEQYF. DNA for the CDR3: TGTGCCAGCAGTGTACCGGGACAGGGTGGGTACGAGCAGTACTTC.

Turning to this clone: This may arise from a read error, as a much more abundant clone is one base away. The gene calls are TRBV7-9 and TRBJ2-5, with 8 bases fitting TRBD1. The CDR3 runs to 15 residues. Germline CDR1 is SEHNR and CDR2 is FQNEAQ (reference sequence). V dropped 5 bases and J dropped 4; count of bases not matched to a gene: 9. The CDR3 protein is CASSPWTGQRETQYF. CDR3 nucleotides: TGTGCCAGCAGCCCATGGACAGGGCAGAGAGAGACCCAGTACTTC.

The chain carries TRBV21-1 and TRBJ2-5. TRBV21-1 is tagged as a pseudogene. This CDR3 spans 17 amino acids. CDR3 in amino acids: CASSKGGAGRIGETQYF. The CDR3 coding sequence is TGTGCCAGCAGCAAAGGGGGGGCAGGGCGTATAGGAGAGACCCAGTACTTC.

Concerning this clone itself: An end of the junction differs from the germline gene, which may be a read error. This chain connects TRBV7-9 to TRBJ2-1, with 13 nucleotides matching TRBD2. The CDR3 totals 12 residues. Germline-derived CDR1 and CDR2 are SEHNR and FQNEAQ (reference sequence). CDR3 nucleotides: TGTGCCAGCCTGGGACTAGCGGGGTCCGAGATCTTC. It specifies CASLGLAGSEIF.

The rearrangement uses TRBV18 and TRBJ2-3; D unclear. V was clipped by 2 bases and J by 0 bases, with 6 bases between them. Germline V gene sequence: CDR1 KGHSH, CDR2 LQKENI. The CDR3 sequence is 14 residues long. The CDR3 here is CASSPDGSTDTQYF. The CDR3 nucleotides are TGTGCCAGCTCACCAGACGGTAGCACAGATACGCAGTATTTT.

The V call is TRBV21-1, the J call TRBJ2-3; the tabulated D call, TRBD1, remains unverified against the DNA. TRBV21-1 is labeled a pseudogene. The CDR3 is made up of 20 amino acids. The CDR3: CASSKAWDRGAKEGTDTQYF. The CDR3 DNA sequence: TGTGCCAGCAGCAAAGCGTGGGACAGGGGTGCCAAGGAAGGCACAGATACGCAGTATTTT.

The chain combines TRBV7-8 with TRBJ2-5; D is ambiguous. CDR1 is SGHVS and CDR2 is FQNEAQ in the germline V gene. Trimming pared 5 bases from V and 5 bases from J, leaving 15 bases between. The CDR3 contains 14 residues. In nucleotides, the CDR3 is TGTGCCAGCAGCGCCCCGCCTAGGATGGAGACCCAGTACTTC. It is translated as CASSAPPRMETQYF.

The chain recombines TRBV5-4 with TRBJ2-5; no reliable D call. Germline values: CDR1 SGHNT, CDR2 YYREEE (reference sequence). Between the trimmed V and J ends, which lost 0 bases and 5 bases, there was a span of 14 bases. The CDR3 contains 15 residues. In DNA form, the CDR3 reads TGTGCCAGCAGCTTGGTGGGTAGTGCCCGGGAGACCCAGTACTTC. This translates into CASSLVGSARETQYF.

The chain joins TRBV19 to TRBJ1-1; D gene unclear. The CDR3 totals 13 residues. Germline values: CDR1 LNHDA, CDR2 SQIVND (reference sequence). V lost 7 bases and J lost 3, with 12 bases in between. CDR3: CASKLMSYTEAFF. CDR3 nucleotide sequence: TGTGCCAGTAAGCTCATGTCATACACTGAAGCTTTCTTT. Filled out from reference TRBV19 and TRBJ1-1, the complete variable domain reads DGGITQSPKYLFRKEGQNVTLSCEQNLNHDAMYWYRQDPGQGLRLIYYSQIVNDFQKGDIAEGYSVSREKKESFPLTVTSAQKNPTAFYLCASKLMSYTEAFFGQGTRLTVV.

This clone was observed once. The genes are TRBV28 and TRBJ2-1, with D perhaps TRBD2 (5 bases). CDR3 length: 15 residues. The germline V gene encodes CDR1 MDHEN and CDR2 SYDVKM. V lost 6 bases, J lost 0 bases, and 12 bases lay in between. The CDR3 loop reads CASSQDLSSYNEQFF. CDR3 nucleotides: TGTGCCAGCAGCCAGGACTTAAGCTCCTACAATGAGCAGTTCTTC.

The chain carries TRBV18 and TRBJ2-3; TRBD2 matches 9 bases. CDR3 length: 19 residues. The junction had 16 bases not matched to a gene; V was cut back by 6 bases and J by 0 bases. The germline V gene has CDR1 KGHSH and CDR2 LQKENI. DNA of the CDR3: TGTGCCAGCTCCCTTCGTTGGGCGGGAGGGAGTTCCAGCACAGATACGCAGTATTTT. Amino acid sequence: CASSLRWAGGSSSTDTQYF.

This rearrangement joins TRBV7-8 to TRBJ2-5; 7 nucleotides agree with TRBD1. V shed 4 bases, J shed 0 bases, and the junction held 2 bases outside the gene matches. CDR1 is SGHVS and CDR2 is FQNEAQ in the germline V gene. The CDR3 runs 14 residues. The CDR3 nucleotides read TGTGCCAGCAGCTCGGACAGGTACCAAGAGACCCAGTACTTC. It specifies CASSSDRYQETQYF.

In its sample, this clone was seen a few times. V gene TRBV7-9 combines with J gene TRBJ2-7; weak D call: TRBD2 (5 bases). Trimming removed 9 bases at V and 6 bases at J, with 12 bases between. CDR3 length: 11 residues. CDR1 and CDR2 (germline): SEHNR, FQNEAQ (reference sequence). CDR3 sequence (DNA): TGTGCCAGTTCGAGCGGAGGCGAGCAGTACTTC. Translating gives CASSSGGEQYF.

This clone was observed a few times. This chain uses TRBV14 with TRBJ2-3, with D unclear. Germline loops: CDR1 SGHDN, CDR2 FVKESK. Trimming cost V 4 bases and J 0 bases, with 8 bases left between them. The CDR3 length is 14 residues. The CDR3 region has the DNA TGTGCCAGCAGCCCCAGAATTAGCACAGATACGCAGTATTTT. It codes for CASSPRISTDTQYF. Looking up the rest from reference TRBV14 and TRBJ2-3 gives the full variable domain: EAGVTQFPSHSVIEKGQTVTLRCDPISGHDNLYWYRRVMGKEIKFLLHFVKESKQDESGMPNNRFLAERTGGTYSTLKVQPAELEDSGVYFCASSPRISTDTQYFGPGTRLTVL.

This clone was found many times. The rearrangement uses TRBV5-1 and TRBJ2-5, with 8 positions matching TRBD1. Germline V lookup: CDR1 SGHRS, CDR2 YFSETQ. The CDR3 consists of 15 residues. V lost 4 bases to trimming and J lost 4 bases; unmatched junction nucleotides: 9. CDR3 sequence reads: CASSPWTGQRETQYF. Here the CDR3 DNA reads TGCGCCAGCAGCCCATGGACAGGGCAGAGAGAGACCCAGTACTTC.

V gene TRBV6-5 combines with J gene TRBJ2-3; D is ambiguous. With 3 bases removed from V and 2 bases from J, the gap between germline ends came to 9 bases. CDR3 length equals 14 residues. The germline V gene has CDR1 MNHEY and CDR2 SVGAGI. DNA of the CDR3: TGTGCCAGCAGTTATTTTGAAGCCACAGATACGCAGTATTTT. Protein product: CASSYFEATDTQYF.

V and J are TRBV2 and TRBJ1-2; 9 bases are a match to TRBD1. Germline CDR1 SNHLY, CDR2 FYNNEI. This CDR3 comprises 16 residues. V trimming: 6 bases; J trimming: 6 bases; junction bases outside the gene matches: 14. The CDR3 region is CASRARRDRVSDGYTF. The CDR3 DNA reads TGTGCCAGCAGGGCCCGTAGGGACAGGGTGTCTGATGGCTACACCTTC.

The chain employs TRBV5-1 and TRBJ1-5; 8 bases line up with TRBD1. The CDR3 totals 16 residues. The J segment lost 3 bases and the V segment lost 0 bases, leaving 5 bases of the junction unmatched. Per germline, CDR1 SGHRS and CDR2 YFSETQ. The CDR3 loop is CASSLGPTGDNQPQHF. The CDR3 DNA follows: TGCGCCAGCAGCTTGGGTCCGACAGGGGACAATCAGCCCCAGCATTTT.

The V call is TRBV29-1, the J call TRBJ2-6; D is possibly TRBD2 (6 bases). The CDR3 is 17 residues long. Germline CDR1 SQVTM, CDR2 ANQGSEA. V was shortened by 3 bases and J by 1 base, with 16 bases between the two germline ends. CDR3 bases: TGCAGCGTTGAGTGGAGGGATCCCCTGTCTGGGGCCAACGTCCTGACTTTC. As protein: CSVEWRDPLSGANVLTF.